The rows below give T cell receptor beta chains drawn from one sample of a study of regulatory T cells in long-lasting Graves disease. One entry per CDR3 protein results from TCRdb running MiXCR on the multiplex PCR reads. Of a few hundred thousand distinct CDR3 sequences in the sample, 20% to 25% were seen once. The specimen was peripheral blood mononuclear cells (PBMCs), collected when the disease was refractory, from a patient treated with antithyroid drugs. These receptors came from a female donor with Graves disease. CDR3s include the opening cysteine and the closing phenylalanine or tryptophan. Each record gives: D gene, V gene, clone size, J gene, CDR3 protein, CDR3 DNA. A D gene is named only where the DNA matches it firmly. Rows give clone size only sometimes, using once, few, many, or a class for an expanded clone.

D: NA; V: TRBV28; size: many; J: TRBJ2-6; CDR3: CASSWALGVSGANVLTF; DNA: TGTGCCAGCAGTTGGGCCCTCGGGGTCTCTGGGGCCAACGTCCTGACTTTC
D: NA; V: TRBV11-2; size: NA; J: TRBJ1-2; CDR3: CASSPTRGVGRYGDTF; DNA: TGTGCCAGCAGCCCCACCCGTGGGGTGGGTCGCTATGGCGACACCTTC
D: NA; V: TRBV5-1; size: NA; J: TRBJ1-2; CDR3: CASSLADTEYGYTF; DNA: TGCGCCAGCAGCTTAGCAGACACAGAATATGGCTACACCTTC
D: NA; V: TRBV7-2; size: NA; J: TRBJ2-4; CDR3: CASSPDRLPYKNIQYF; DNA: TGTGCCAGCAGCCCTGACAGGTTACCGTACAAAAACATTCAGTACTTC
D: TRBD2; V: TRBV7-9; size: NA; J: TRBJ2-7; CDR3: CASSPSGAASEQYF; DNA: TGTGCCAGCAGCCCGAGCGGGGCCGCCTCCGAGCAGTACTTC
D: NA; V: TRBV29-1; size: NA; J: TRBJ1-3; CDR3: CSGRRGEDTIYF; DNA: TGCAGCGGAAGACGGGGTGAGGACACCATATATTTT
D: NA; V: TRBV4-3; size: few; J: TRBJ1-5; CDR3: CASSQAVGANQPQHF; DNA: TGCGCCAGCAGCCAAGCGGTGGGTGCCAATCAGCCCCAGCATTTT
D: TRBD1; V: TRBV7-2; size: NA; J: TRBJ2-5; CDR3: CASSPGQGRNQETQYF; DNA: TGTGCCAGCAGCCCGGGACAGGGAAGAAATCAAGAGACCCAGTACTTC
D: NA; V: TRBV2; size: many; J: TRBJ2-7; CDR3: CASSMDSYEQYF; DNA: TGTGCCAGCAGTATGGACAGCTACGAGCAGTACTTC
D: NA; V: TRBV7-2; size: many; J: TRBJ1-1; CDR3: CASSLGFRGQRNTEAFF; DNA: TGTGCCAGCAGCTTAGGATTCAGGGGACAAAGGAACACTGAAGCTTTCTTT
D: NA; V: TRBV7-2; size: many; J: TRBJ2-5; CDR3: CASSQDRPETQYF; DNA: TGTGCCAGCAGCCAAGACAGGCCGGAGACCCAGTACTTC
D: NA; V: TRBV7-2; size: few; J: TRBJ1-5; CDR3: CASSRNIQGSNQPQHF; DNA: TGTGCCAGCAGCCGAAACATACAGGGTAGCAATCAGCCCCAGCATTTT
D: NA; V: TRBV11-2; size: NA; J: TRBJ1-1; CDR3: CASSLEYMNTEAFF; DNA: TGTGCCAGCAGCTTAGAATACATGAATACTGAAGCTTTCTTT
D: NA; V: TRBV6-1; size: few; J: TRBJ1-1; CDR3: CASSPRGAGRPEAFF; DNA: TGTGCCAGCAGTCCCCGCGGGGCAGGAAGGCCTGAAGCTTTCTTT
D: TRBD1; V: TRBV27; size: many; J: TRBJ2-7; CDR3: CASSTTGWNEQYF; DNA: TGTGCCAGCAGTACGACAGGGTGGAACGAGCAGTACTTC
D: NA; V: TRBV11-2; size: many; J: TRBJ2-7; CDR3: CASSRLRGSSYEQYF; DNA: TGTGCCAGCAGCCGACTTCGGGGCAGCTCCTACGAGCAGTACTTC
D: NA; V: TRBV12-3/TRBV12-4; size: many; J: TRBJ2-7; CDR3: CASSPPQGDEQYF; DNA: TGTGCCAGCAGTCCGCCCCAGGGTGACGAGCAGTACTTC
D: NA; V: TRBV28; size: many; J: TRBJ1-2; CDR3: CASTLPGRIYGYTF; DNA: TGTGCCAGCACCCTCCCGGGACGCATCTATGGCTACACCTTC
D: NA; V: TRBV20-1; size: many; J: TRBJ1-1; CDR3: CSAGPPGYTEAFF; DNA: TGCAGTGCTGGGCCGCCGGGGTACACTGAAGCTTTCTTT
D: NA; V: TRBV2; size: many; J: TRBJ1-5; CDR3: CASVGGPGQPQHF; DNA: TGTGCCAGCGTGGGAGGCCCCGGCCAGCCCCAGCATTTT